Each of the 7 T cell receptor beta chains below was sequenced from the same sample in a study of T cells in Graves' hyperthyroidism and ophthalmopathy. The source material, RNA transcripts, was used to amplify TCR beta CDR3 regions. The TCR CDR3 was amplified in a first-round RT-PCR using the HTBI primer set. TCRdb re-called the multiplex PCR reads through MiXCR, storing one row per CDR3 protein. The sample carries some 770,000 distinct CDR3 sequences, 15% to 20% recorded once. Input material: blood. Receptors were obtained from a man aged 18 to 30 with Graves' hyperthyroidism.

This clonotype came up many times. The chain carries TRBV28 and TRBJ2-1; D remains ambiguous. Trimming left V 3 bases short and J 9 bases short, with 15 bases between. Germline CDR1 is MDHEN and CDR2 is SYDVKM. The CDR3 loop spans 14 amino acids. This chain's CDR3 is CASSLPYLSSEQFF. The CDR3 DNA reads TGTGCCAGCAGTTTGCCTTACCTTAGCAGTGAGCAGTTCTTC.

This clonotype was recorded many times. The V gene is TRBV12-3 or TRBV12-4, the J gene TRBJ2-1; 7 bases agree with TRBD1. The J segment lost 6 bases and the V segment lost 3 bases, leaving 8 bases of the junction unmatched. The CDR3 runs 15 residues. The CDR3 sequence is CASSFRQGSSNEQFF. The DNA of the CDR3 is TGTGCCAGCAGTTTTAGACAGGGTAGCTCCAATGAGCAGTTCTTC.

J is TRBJ1-1 and V is TRBV27; D is ambiguous. Looked up from germline, CDR1 is MNHEY and CDR2 is SMNVEV (reference sequence). Trimming removed 3 bases at V and 1 base at J, with 6 bases between. The CDR3 has 13 amino acids. CDR3 in amino acids: CASSFWKNTEAFF. CDR3 DNA: TGTGCCAGCAGTTTTTGGAAGAACACTGAAGCTTTCTTT.

This clonotype was picked up many times. The DNA of the CDR3 is TGTGCCACGTGTCCGGGAGCTAACGAGCAGTACTTC. Its protein product is CATCPGANEQYF. This chain joins TRBV10-3 and TRBJ2-7, with a weak D call TRBD2 (6 bases). The germline gives CDR1 ENHRY, CDR2 SYGVKD. The CDR3 is made up of 12 amino acids. The V and J ends lost 10 bases and 5 bases respectively, with 15 bases between them.

Many counts were recorded for this clonotype. The rearrangement joins TRBV5-6 to TRBJ1-1; the D is unclear. The V end lost 0 bases, the J end lost 5 bases, and 11 bases lay between the germline ends. This CDR3 has 14 residues. Germline CDR1 reads SGHDT; CDR2 reads YYEEEE. This CDR3 is CASSLVRRGTEAFF. The CDR3 coding sequence is TGTGCCAGCAGCTTGGTCAGGAGAGGGACTGAAGCTTTCTTT.

This clonotype was seen only a few times. The genes are TRBV6-1 and TRBJ2-5; D gene ambiguous. Germline V gene lookup returns CDR1 MNHNS and CDR2 SASEGT. CDR3 size: 13 residues. V lost 8 bases and J lost 4, with 14 bases in between. CDR3 nucleotides: TGTGCCAGCCAACGGACGACCGGAGAGACCCAGTACTTC. Amino acid sequence: CASQRTTGETQYF.

This clonotype has only one observation. This chain connects TRBV20-1 to TRBJ1-1, with TRBD1 matching over 11 bases. CDR3 length equals 13 residues. Trimming took 6 bases from V and 9 from J; bases not matched to a gene: 9. CDR1 and CDR2 from the germline V gene are DFQATT and SNEGSKA (reference sequence). The CDR3 here is CSARPDRGRQAFF. For the CDR3, the DNA is TGCAGTGCCCGCCCGGACAGGGGGCGTCAAGCTTTCTTT.